This T cell receptor (beta chain) derives from a study of blood T cell repertoires in COVID-19. Per the authors' pipeline: Nucleated cell number was recorded as an estimate derived from reference gene primer amplification. Data came from immunoSEQ multiplex PCR; TCRdb stores just in-frame clones and leaves some out. The V and J calls and clone size are taken from that table; D and trimming were inferred from the DNA. The sample includes about 220,000 clones, about 86% of them seen just once. The CDR3 totals 12 residues. Germline CDR1 MNHEY, CDR2 SMNVEV (reference sequence). V lost 4 bases to trimming and J lost 6 bases, with 7 bases between them. This clone was found once.

The V call is TRBV27, the J call TRBJ2-4; D might be TRBD2 (5 bases). Material for sequencing was peripheral blood. This TCR was recovered from a woman under 40 who had recovered from COVID-19. CDR3 bases: TGTGCCAGCAGTTGCGAGGGAAACATTCAGTACTTC. Its translation is CASSCEGNIQYF.